The T cell receptor beta chain described here comes from a study of blood T cell repertoires in COVID-19 (dated by TCRdb to 2018 to 2020). Regarding the study in general: The collaborator samples originated in the United States, Italy and Spain and spanned the acute and convalescent phases of COVID-19. A freely available public database, intended as a resource for researchers studying the immune response to SARS-CoV-2, is where the repertoires were released. The prospective study material was composed of cDNA or gDNA derived from T cells, B-cell-depleted T cells, or PBMCs. The dataset comprised deeply sampled blood TCRbeta repertoires from subjects exposed to, actively infected with, or recovered from COVID-19. The sample metadata nearly always contained a de-identified subject ID, COVID-19 status, age in years and sex. Where available, HLA class I and class II types were taken from metadata supplied by the sample provider and were not determined by assay-based typing. Samples came from the ongoing ImmuneRACE study (first 160 participants) plus 1,254 subjects from 6 global collaborators.

The CDR3, from cysteine to phenylalanine, totals 11 residues. Solely the CDR3 DNA is kept, with 33 bases framed from the first base. The V and J ends are trimmed by 5 bases and 1 base, leaving 3 bases between them. The germline V gene provides CDR1 SGHTA and CDR2 FQGNSA. Summary of the overall study and its limitations: The amount of clinical and demographic metadata varied by source and participant and was provided uncurated.

Turning to this clone: Its antigen is not yet known. Base-call qualities are not available, and no considerably larger clone is one nucleotide away.

Whole blood was collected in K2EDTA tubes by collaborating institutions according to the institutions' own protocols. For TCRbeta analysis, collaborators shipped samples as frozen whole blood, isolated PBMCs, or DNA extracted from either of those sample types. TCRbeta CDR3 regions were amplified from genomic DNA using the immunoSEQ Assay, a bias-controlled multiplex PCR. The paper's data handling went like this. The number of nucleated cells in each sample was estimated by amplification of reference gene primers within the assay. Sequence reads were collapsed and filtered to measure the absolute abundance of every unique TCRbeta CDR3 rearrangement. Productive Simpson clonality was computed per sample as the square root of Simpson's diversity index over productive rearrangements. The source is immuneACCESS, and TCRdb retained only in-frame sequences with V and J called. Part of the clones is not carried over; for the studies checked, unresolved V genes explain less than half of this, and the remainder is unexplained. V and J calls and clone size follow that table, whereas D and trimming were derived from the DNA. In all, the sample holds some 150,000 clones, and approximately 80% of those were seen once. The ten largest clones represent 10% to 15% of the sample.

Sequencing used peripheral blood. The receptor was isolated from a man in his 60s with active or convalescent COVID-19. The sequence joins TRBV7-2 to TRBJ2-7, with no reliable assignment of the D segment. The DNA sequence is given as TGTGCCAGCAGCCTTTCCTACGAGCAGTACTTC. Its product reads: CASSLSYEQYF.